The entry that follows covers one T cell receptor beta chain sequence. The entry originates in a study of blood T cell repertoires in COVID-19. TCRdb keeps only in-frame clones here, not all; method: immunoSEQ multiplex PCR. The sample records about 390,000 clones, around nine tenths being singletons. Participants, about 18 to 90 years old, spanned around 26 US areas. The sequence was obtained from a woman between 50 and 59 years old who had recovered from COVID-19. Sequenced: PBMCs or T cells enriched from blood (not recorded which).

CDR3 residues: CASSFEGAANEKLFF. The CDR3 nucleotides are TGTGCCAGCAGCTTCGAGGGGGCTGCTAATGAAAAACTGTTTTTT. This sequence joins TRBV7-2 and TRBJ1-4, with 7 bases that match TRBD1. The CDR3 loop spans 15 amino acids. Germline V lookup: CDR1 SGHTA, CDR2 FQGNSA. With 3 bases clipped from V and 3 bases from J, the junction kept 4 bases outside the gene matches.